The entry below describes one TCR beta chain. Together with a sample-barcoded 5' primer, a J-beta primer mix was included in a second PCR lasting roughly 6 to 12 cycles. TCRdb recomputed calls from the 5' RACE reads with MiXCR, one row per CDR3 protein. The sample carries roughly 800,000 distinct CDR3 sequences, roughly 26% recorded once. The CDR3 loop spans 14 amino acids. V was shortened by 3 bases and J by 5 bases, with 16 bases between the two germline ends. Germline CDR1 reads SQVTM; CDR2 reads ANQGSEA. The sample comes from a study of blood T cells in healthy people across ages. A further study also used this sample, focusing on T cells of mothers and their children.

This TCR was sampled from a boy younger than 18 in good health. The sample was blood. The rearrangement uses TRBV29-1 and TRBJ1-1; maybe TRBD1 (5 bases). The CDR3 is CSVDSVGGGTEAFF. For the CDR3, the DNA is TGCAGCGTTGATTCGGTGGGGGGAGGGACTGAAGCTTTCTTT.